Listed below are T cell receptor beta chains from one sample, sequenced in a study of human T cells and chemical hapten exposure. TCRdb re-called the RACE reads with MiXCR, one entry per CDR3 protein. The data show roughly 80,000 distinct CDR3 sequences, with about 15% seen just once and roughly 4.8% held by the top ten. The sample here was whole blood, taken in connection with sensitization to the hapten diphenylcyclopropenone (DPC). The receptor set was obtained from a woman in her 50s with alopecia areata. Some clones in this sample may be carry-over from other donors' samples. Each CDR3 is given with its conserved first and last residue. The D gene is left open where the match is weak. Not every row has a clone size; where given, it reads once, few, many or a size class.

CDR3nt: TGCAGTGCTAGAGCACCCGGCGCGGGGGAGCTGTTTTTT; CDR3aa: CSARAPGAGELFF; j_gene: TRBJ2-2; d_gene: -; v_gene: TRBV20-1; abundance: -
CDR3nt: TGTGCCAGCAGCTTGGCCACCCGGGACAGGCACACAGATACGCAGTATTTT; CDR3aa: CASSLATRDRHTDTQYF; j_gene: TRBJ2-3; d_gene: TRBD1; v_gene: TRBV7-2; abundance: -
CDR3nt: TGCAGTGCTCCAATAGCGGGGGGCACAGATACGCAGTATTTT; CDR3aa: CSAPIAGGTDTQYF; j_gene: TRBJ2-3; d_gene: TRBD2; v_gene: TRBV20-1; abundance: few
CDR3nt: TGCAGCGTTGCAACTAGCGGGAGGGGTACGCAGTATTTT; CDR3aa: CSVATSGRGTQYF; j_gene: TRBJ2-3; d_gene: TRBD2; v_gene: TRBV29-1; abundance: few
CDR3nt: TGCGCCAGCAGTGAGTCGTCAGCGGACACTGAAGCTTTCTTT; CDR3aa: CASSESSADTEAFF; j_gene: TRBJ1-1; d_gene: -; v_gene: TRBV10-1; abundance: -
CDR3nt: TGTGCCTGGAGGGGGCCCGGGGAGCTGTTTTTT; CDR3aa: CAWRGPGELFF; j_gene: TRBJ2-2; d_gene: -; v_gene: TRBV30; abundance: few
CDR3nt: TGTGCCAGCAGCCAAGAACCTGCCCCCCAGTACTTC; CDR3aa: CASSQEPAPQYF; j_gene: TRBJ2-5; d_gene: -; v_gene: TRBV3-1; abundance: -
CDR3nt: TGTGCCTGGATGACAGTTGAAGCTTTCTTT; CDR3aa: CAWMTVEAFF; j_gene: TRBJ1-1; d_gene: -; v_gene: TRBV30; abundance: -
CDR3nt: TGTGCCAGCAGTCCCCTCCTCTCGGGGGACTACGAGCAGTACTTC; CDR3aa: CASSPLLSGDYEQYF; j_gene: TRBJ2-7; d_gene: -; v_gene: TRBV28; abundance: few
CDR3nt: TGCGCCAGCAGCCAAGGGATAATAGCGGGCAGACGCAATGAGCAGTTCTTC; CDR3aa: CASSQGIIAGRRNEQFF; j_gene: TRBJ2-1; d_gene: TRBD2; v_gene: TRBV4-1; abundance: few
CDR3nt: TGTGCCAGCAGCCCATGGGGACTAGCGGGAGAGCAGTTCTTC; CDR3aa: CASSPWGLAGEQFF; j_gene: TRBJ2-1; d_gene: TRBD2; v_gene: TRBV27; abundance: many
CDR3nt: TGCGCCAGCAGTCCCAGGGGTGGTGAAAAACTGTTTTTT; CDR3aa: CASSPRGGEKLFF; j_gene: TRBJ1-4; d_gene: -; v_gene: TRBV23-1; abundance: -
CDR3nt: TGCAGTGCTAGAATAAACAGGGGGTGGGACACTGAAGCTTTCTTT; CDR3aa: CSARINRGWDTEAFF; j_gene: TRBJ1-1; d_gene: TRBD1; v_gene: TRBV20-1; abundance: -
CDR3nt: TGCAGTGCCGCCGGGGTTCATGAGCAGTTCTTC; CDR3aa: CSAAGVHEQFF; j_gene: TRBJ2-1; d_gene: -; v_gene: TRBV20-1; abundance: many
CDR3nt: TGTGCCAGCAGCTTAGTTGTGGAGGGTGAAGCTTTCTTT; CDR3aa: CASSLVVEGEAFF; j_gene: TRBJ1-1; d_gene: -; v_gene: TRBV7-9; abundance: few
CDR3nt: TGCGCCAGCAGCCAAGACGGGAGCTCCGTCTATGGCTACACCTTC; CDR3aa: CASSQDGSSVYGYTF; j_gene: TRBJ1-2; d_gene: -; v_gene: TRBV4-3; abundance: few
CDR3nt: TGCGCCAGCAGCCAAGAACTAGCCAAAAACATTCAGTACTTC; CDR3aa: CASSQELAKNIQYF; j_gene: TRBJ2-4; d_gene: -; v_gene: TRBV4-3; abundance: -
CDR3nt: TGTGCCAGCAGCTTGGGTCCAGGCACAGATACGCAGTATTTT; CDR3aa: CASSLGPGTDTQYF; j_gene: TRBJ2-3; d_gene: -; v_gene: TRBV7-2; abundance: many
CDR3nt: TGTGCCAGCAGCCCTCTGAGGGGCAATCAGCCCCAGCATTTT; CDR3aa: CASSPLRGNQPQHF; j_gene: TRBJ1-5; d_gene: -; v_gene: TRBV7-8; abundance: many
CDR3nt: TGTGCCACCAGCACCGTACAGGGTAATGAGCAGTTCTTC; CDR3aa: CATSTVQGNEQFF; j_gene: TRBJ2-1; d_gene: -; v_gene: TRBV15; abundance: many
CDR3nt: TGTGCCAGCTCACCCGCGGCGAACTATGGCTACACCTTC; CDR3aa: CASSPAANYGYTF; j_gene: TRBJ1-2; d_gene: -; v_gene: TRBV18; abundance: few
CDR3nt: TGTGCCAGCAGCTTAGGCGGGAGGCCCTCCTACGAGCAGTACTTC; CDR3aa: CASSLGGRPSYEQYF; j_gene: TRBJ2-7; d_gene: TRBD2; v_gene: TRBV7-2; abundance: few
CDR3nt: TGCGCCAGCAGCTTGGGTACTAGCGGGAGGGCCGAGCAGTACTTC; CDR3aa: CASSLGTSGRAEQYF; j_gene: TRBJ2-7; d_gene: TRBD2; v_gene: TRBV5-1; abundance: -
CDR3nt: TGTGCCAGCATCGACAGGGTCAATGAGCAGTTCTTC; CDR3aa: CASIDRVNEQFF; j_gene: TRBJ2-1; d_gene: TRBD1; v_gene: TRBV28; abundance: -
CDR3nt: TGTGCCAGCAGGGGCAGGGTGGTAGATACGCAGTATTTT; CDR3aa: CASRGRVVDTQYF; j_gene: TRBJ2-3; d_gene: -; v_gene: TRBV27; abundance: few
CDR3nt: TGTGCCAGCAGCCCCCGAGTAGGGAGTGTTGAGACCCAGTACTTC; CDR3aa: CASSPRVGSVETQYF; j_gene: TRBJ2-5; d_gene: -; v_gene: TRBV7-6; abundance: few
CDR3nt: TGCAGTGCCAACACCCGAATAGGGGAGCAGTTCTTC; CDR3aa: CSANTRIGEQFF; j_gene: TRBJ2-1; d_gene: -; v_gene: TRBV20-1; abundance: -